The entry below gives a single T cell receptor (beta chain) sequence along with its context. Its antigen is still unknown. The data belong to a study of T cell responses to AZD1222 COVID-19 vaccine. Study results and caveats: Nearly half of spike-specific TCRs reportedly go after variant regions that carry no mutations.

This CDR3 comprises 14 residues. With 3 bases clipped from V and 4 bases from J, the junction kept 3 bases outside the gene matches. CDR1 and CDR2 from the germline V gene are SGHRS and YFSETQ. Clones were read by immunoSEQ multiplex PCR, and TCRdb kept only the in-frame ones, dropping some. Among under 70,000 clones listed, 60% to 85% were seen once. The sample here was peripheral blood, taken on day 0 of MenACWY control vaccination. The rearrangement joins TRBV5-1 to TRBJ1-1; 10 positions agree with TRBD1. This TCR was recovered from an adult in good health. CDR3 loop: CASSSGQGGTEAFF. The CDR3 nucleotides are TGCGCCAGCAGCTCCGGACAGGGGGGCACTGAAGCTTTCTTT.